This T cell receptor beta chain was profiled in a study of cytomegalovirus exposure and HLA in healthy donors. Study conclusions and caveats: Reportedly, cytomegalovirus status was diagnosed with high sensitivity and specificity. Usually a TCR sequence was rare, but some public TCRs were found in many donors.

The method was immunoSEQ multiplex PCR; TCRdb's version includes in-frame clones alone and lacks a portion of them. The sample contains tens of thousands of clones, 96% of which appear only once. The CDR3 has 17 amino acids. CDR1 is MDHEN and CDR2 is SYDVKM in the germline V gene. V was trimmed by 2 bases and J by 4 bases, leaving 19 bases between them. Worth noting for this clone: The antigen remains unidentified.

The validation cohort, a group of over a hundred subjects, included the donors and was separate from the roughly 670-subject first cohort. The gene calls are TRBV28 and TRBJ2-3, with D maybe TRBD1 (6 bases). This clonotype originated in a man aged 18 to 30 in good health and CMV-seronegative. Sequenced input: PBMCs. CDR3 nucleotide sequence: TGTGCCAGCAGTTTAGGCTTTGGGACACCATACCCAGATACGCAGTATTTT. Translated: CASSLGFGTPYPDTQYF. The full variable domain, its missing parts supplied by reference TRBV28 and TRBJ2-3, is DVKVTQSSRYLVKRTGEKVFLECVQDMDHENMFWYRQDPGLGLRLIYFSYDVKMKEKGDIPEGYSVSREKKERFSLILESASTNQTSMYLCASSLGFGTPYPDTQYFGPGTRLTVL.